The 19 T cell receptor beta chains listed next were all sequenced from one sample in a study of blood T cell repertoires in COVID-19. This table comes from immunoSEQ multiplex PCR, and its TCRdb copy is limited to in-frame clones, with some not included. This table has approximately 250,000 clones, approximately 89% appearing once. What was sequenced was PBMCs or T cells enriched from blood (not recorded which). The source of these receptors is a woman aged 40 to 55 who had been exposed to COVID-19.

This chain connects TRBV27 to TRBJ2-3, with 7 nucleotides matching TRBD1. The trim removed 3 bases at V and 2 bases at J, leaving 5 bases unmatched. The CDR3 length is 15 residues. Germline V lookup: CDR1 MNHEY, CDR2 SMNVEV (reference sequence). CDR3 in DNA: TGTGCCAGCAGTTTTGACAGGGCCTACACAGATACGCAGTATTTT. Protein product: CASSFDRAYTDTQYF.

This clone has only one observation. This chain connects TRBV6-2 or TRBV6-3 to TRBJ1-1; 7 positions match TRBD1. Trimming cost V 5 bases and J 8 bases; bases outside gene matches: 11. This CDR3 contains 14 residues. The germline CDR1 and CDR2 sequences are MNHEY and SVGEGT. Here the CDR3 DNA reads TGTGCCAGCAGTGACTTGACAGGGCCCCCCGAAGCTTTCTTT. Translation: CASSDLTGPPEAFF.

This chain joins TRBV28 and TRBJ1-1; D may be TRBD1 (5 bases). V dropped 7 bases and J dropped 4 bases, with 22 bases sitting between them. CDR3 length: 16 amino acids. Looked up from germline, CDR1 is MDHEN and CDR2 is SYDVKM. The CDR3 sequence is CASTSGGGSAGTEAFF. CDR3 coding DNA: TGTGCCAGCACCTCCGGCGGGGGATCCGCGGGCACTGAAGCTTTCTTT.

The DNA of the CDR3 is TGTGCCAGTAGTCAGGATTCAGGGGGCTACGAGCAGTACTTC. Amino acid sequence: CASSQDSGGYEQYF. V usage is TRBV19 and J usage is TRBJ2-7; TRBD1 matches 7 bases. V was clipped by 5 bases and J by 3 bases; unmatched bases: 7. The CDR3 runs 14 residues. CDR1 LNHDA and CDR2 SQIVND come from the germline V gene (reference sequence).

V gene TRBV24-1 combines with J gene TRBJ2-5, with 14 bases fitting TRBD2. The CDR3 has 18 amino acids. With V trimmed by 4 bases and J by 3 bases, 9 bases remained unmatched. From germline, CDR1 is KGHDR and CDR2 SFDVKD. CDR3 DNA sequence: TGTGCCACCAGTGACGACCCGGGACTAGCGGGAGTAAAAGAGACCCAGTACTTC. Protein: CATSDDPGLAGVKETQYF.

This chain connects TRBV19 to TRBJ1-1, with TRBD1 as a possible D gene (6 bases). The CDR3 runs to 15 residues. Deletions cut 9 bases from V and 1 base from J, with 18 bases between. Germline V gene sequence: CDR1 LNHDA, CDR2 SQIVND (reference sequence). CDR3 DNA: TGTGCCAGCCGAATTCAGACAGGATCGAACACTGAAGCTTTCTTT. Its protein product is CASRIQTGSNTEAFF.

V is TRBV19 and J is TRBJ2-1; TRBD1 matches at 11 bases. This CDR3 has 16 residues. Germline V gives CDR1 LNHDA, CDR2 SQIVND (reference sequence). V dropped 6 bases and J dropped 3; count of bases not matched to a gene: 7. The DNA for the CDR3 is TGTGCCAGTAGAAAACCCGGGACAGGGGGCTACAATGAGCAGTTCTTC. It codes for CASRKPGTGGYNEQFF.

This clone was seen a single time. The V call is TRBV5-1, the J call TRBJ2-5; weak D call: TRBD1 (5 bases). V lost 3 bases and J 1 base, leaving 13 bases between the germline ends. Per the germline V gene, CDR1 is SGHRS and CDR2 is YFSETQ. The CDR3 spans 15 residues. Here the CDR3 DNA reads TGCGCCAGCAGCTCTGAGACAGCTATCCAAGAGACCCAGTACTTC. It encodes CASSSETAIQETQYF.

In DNA, the CDR3 is TGTGCCAGCAGCGTCCAGGGGGCATCGTATGGCTACACCTTC. Encoded protein: CASSVQGASYGYTF. This sequence joins TRBV9 and TRBJ1-2; 8 bases map to TRBD1. From germline, CDR1 is SGDLS and CDR2 YYNGEE. This CDR3 is 14 amino acids long. The J segment lost 5 bases and the V segment lost 2 bases, leaving 5 bases of the junction unmatched. The entire variable domain, with the rest obtained from reference TRBV9 and TRBJ1-2, is as follows: DSGVTQTPKHLITATGQRVTLRCSPRSGDLSVYWYQQSLDQGLQFLIQYYNGEERAKGNILERFSAQQFPDLHSELNLSSLELGDSALYFCASSVQGASYGYTFGSGTRLTVV.

The chain employs TRBV6-4 and TRBJ1-2; tentatively, D is TRBD1 (6 bases). In germline, CDR1 is MRHNA, CDR2 SNTAGT. V gave up 4 bases and J gave up 5 bases, with 14 bases separating them. The CDR3 is 14 residues long. The CDR3 region is CASSANRDGYGYTF. CDR3 nucleotide sequence: TGTGCCAGCAGTGCCAACAGGGATGGGTATGGCTACACCTTC.

This rearrangement joins TRBV4-3 to TRBJ2-3; possibly TRBD2 for D (6 bases). Germline-derived CDR1 and CDR2 are LGHNA and YSLEER. V lost 6 bases, J lost 2 bases, and 12 bases lay in between. This CDR3 has 14 residues. CDR3 bases: TGCGCCAGCAGTGGAGGGCTCCTCACAGATACGCAGTATTTT. This encodes CASSGGLLTDTQYF.

The rearrangement joins TRBV4-1 to TRBJ2-7; 9 nucleotides agree with TRBD2. The germline gives CDR1 MGHRA, CDR2 YSYEKL. The V and J ends lost 0 bases and 7 bases, in that order; junction bases with no gene match: 4. The CDR3 is 14 residues long. This chain's CDR3 is CASSQEVLAGEQYV. The CDR3 nucleotides read TGCGCCAGCAGCCAAGAGGTCCTAGCGGGAGAGCAGTACGTC.

The genes are TRBV19 and TRBJ1-2, with a weak D call TRBD1 (6 bases). This CDR3 has 14 residues. Trimming shortened V by 3 bases and J by 6 bases, and 14 bases separated the two germline ends. The V gene's germline CDR1 is LNHDA and CDR2 SQIVND (reference sequence). The CDR3 spells CASSIGGALNGYTF. The CDR3 DNA follows: TGTGCCAGTAGTATCGGGGGGGCTCTAAATGGCTACACCTTC.

This chain joins TRBV30 and TRBJ2-7, with a tentative D call TRBD2 (6 bases). The CDR3 spans 13 residues. The V and J ends lost 3 bases and 7 bases respectively, with 16 bases between them. Germline values: CDR1 GTSNPN, CDR2 SVGIG (reference sequence). CDR3 sequence (DNA): TGTGCCTGGAGCCTAATGGACGCGGGAGAGCAGTACTTC. Translating gives CAWSLMDAGEQYF.

This chain connects TRBV29-1 to TRBJ1-2; D ambiguous. This CDR3 comprises 12 residues. V was trimmed by 3 bases and J by 0 bases, leaving 5 bases between them. Per the germline V gene, CDR1 is SQVTM and CDR2 is ANQGSEA. The CDR3 region is CSVDSANYGYTF. For the CDR3, the DNA is TGCAGCGTTGATTCTGCTAACTATGGCTACACCTTC.

This clone was observed a single time. The J gene is TRBJ2-1, the V gene TRBV4-2; D may be TRBD2 (5 bases). The V end lost 4 bases, the J end lost 5 bases, and 18 bases lay between the germline ends. This CDR3 spans 16 amino acids. Germline CDR1 and CDR2: LGHNA and YNFKEQ. As DNA, the CDR3 is TGTGCCAGCAGCCTTAGCTCTGGGAGATCAGACAATGAGCAGTTCTTC. Encoded protein: CASSLSSGRSDNEQFF.

The chain links TRBV28 to TRBJ1-3; 9 bases fit TRBD1. V dropped 3 bases and J dropped 4; count of bases not matched to a gene: 4. The CDR3 covers 15 residues. CDR1 MDHEN and CDR2 SYDVKM come from the germline V gene. CDR3 in amino acids: CASSFRGTGGNTIYF. The CDR3 DNA reads TGTGCCAGCAGTTTTCGTGGGACAGGGGGAAACACCATATATTTT. The complete variable domain, with remaining parts taken from reference TRBV28 and TRBJ1-3, reads DVKVTQSSRYLVKRTGEKVFLECVQDMDHENMFWYRQDPGLGLRLIYFSYDVKMKEKGDIPEGYSVSREKKERFSLILESASTNQTSMYLCASSFRGTGGNTIYFGEGSWLTVV.

This chain uses TRBV12-3 or TRBV12-4 with TRBJ2-2, with D possibly being TRBD1 (5 bases). The CDR3 runs 11 residues. V lost 7 bases and J lost 8, with 8 bases in between. The DNA for the CDR3 is TGTGCCAGCACCCGGACAGGGGAGCTGTTTTTT. Its protein is CASTRTGELFF.

V usage is TRBV20-1 and J usage is TRBJ1-2, with D perhaps matching TRBD1 (5 bases). Per the germline V gene, CDR1 is DFQATT and CDR2 is SNEGSKA (reference sequence). CDR3 length: 11 amino acids. The V end lost 3 bases, the J end lost 3 bases, and 5 bases lay between the germline ends. The CDR3 coding sequence is TGCAGTGCTAGGACAGACTATGGCTACACCTTC. As protein: CSARTDYGYTF.